These T cell receptor beta chains were read from a single sample in a study of shared clonotypes between healthy human individuals. Method: immunoSEQ multiplex PCR; TCRdb's copy keeps in-frame clones and lacks some. The repertoire consists of about 590,000 clones, with 95% occurring once and the leading ten covering 0.095% to 0.12%. Material: naive CD8+ T cells sorted from blood. The source of these receptors is a woman under 40 in good health. Each CDR3 is given without its conserved first and last residue. D genes are given only for firm matches.

length | V | D | CDR3
10 | TRBV11-2 | . | ASSLVPGEQF
10 | TRBV5-6 | . | ASSPGQFGYT
13 | TRBV5-1 | TRBD2 | ASSLERLAANEQF
14 | TRBV4-2 | . | ASSQVDRGVGQPQH
11 | TRBV28 | . | ASSPVGYYGYT
10 | TRBV29-1 | . | SARTENTEAF
11 | TRBV27 | TRBD2 | ASSPRGGYEQY
12 | TRBV9 | TRBD2 | ASSVAGGTGELF
14 | TRBV7-3 | . | ASSFFGGTSYNEQF
12 | TRBV13 | . | ASSSAQAKNIQY
13 | TRBV6-4 | . | ASSASPTRGEKLF
12 | TRBV7-8 | . | ASSLGSSQYEQY
12 | TRBV19 | TRBD1 | ASTPGQGSYEQY
11 | TRBV19 | . | ASTEGFADTQY
10 | TRBV29-1 | TRBD2 | SVERGRDEQY
12 | TRBV25-1 | . | ASSESGRADGYT
10 | TRBV7-9 | . | ASSFFNTEAF
13 | TRBV4-1 | TRBD2 | ASSQGLAGAYEQY
12 | TRBV7-9 | . | ASSFVGAGGEQF
12 | TRBV27 | TRBD2 | ASSPLGGVNEQF
15 | TRBV2 | . | ASSDSGIGGVFYGYT
10 | TRBV27 | . | ASRGPTDTQY
18 | TRBV9 | TRBD2 | ASSSRGPQALAETTGELF
14 | TRBV5-1 | . | ASSSPSGTLSYEQY
10 | TRBV29-1 | . | SVVAGFYEQY
12 | TRBV27 | TRBD1 | ASSLGTGGKKLF
11 | TRBV27 | . | ASSGAGAGGYT
11 | TRBV27 | . | ASSFSPGQPQH
14 | TRBV4-1 | . | ASSPHPNLRAYEQY
15 | TRBV7-9 | TRBD1 | ASSLGTGGARTGELF
12 | TRBV6-5 | . | ASSYPGGGTEAF
15 | TRBV28 | . | ASRPAVGAVVGETQY
14 | TRBV7-8 | . | ASSQARGSPTYEQY
13 | TRBV28 | . | ASNDGGSSTDTQY
14 | TRBV7-3 | TRBD2 | ASSSVGGGSTDTQY
19 | TRBV28 | TRBD1 | ASSGDQRQGHIPSSYNEQF
14 | TRBV28 | . | ASSLGPKANTGELF
12 | TRBV7-9 | . | ASTSSEETDTQY
11 | TRBV28 | TRBD1 | ASNRGWGTEAF
12 | TRBV28 | . | ASSIQAYNQPQH
12 | TRBV5-4 | . | ASSSTESSYEQY
13 | TRBV9 | TRBD1 | ASSTSGTGRLEQY
13 | TRBV28 | TRBD1 | ASSFVTGGNEKLF
12 | TRBV7-9 | . | ASSFATSTGELF
11 | TRBV9 | . | ASSVGASTEAF
12 | TRBV4-1 | . | ASSQELVNQPQH
9 | TRBV28 | . | ASSWGTEAF
9 | TRBV11-2 | . | ASSLVHEQF
13 | TRBV4-2 | . | ASSPTGTPGYEQY
12 | TRBV28 | TRBD1 | ASRSGGRDLVAF
14 | TRBV23-1 | . | ASRLQGELSKNIQY
12 | TRBV19 | . | ASTNTGWDETQY
15 | TRBV11-2 | TRBD2 | ASSSLTSGSFTDTQY